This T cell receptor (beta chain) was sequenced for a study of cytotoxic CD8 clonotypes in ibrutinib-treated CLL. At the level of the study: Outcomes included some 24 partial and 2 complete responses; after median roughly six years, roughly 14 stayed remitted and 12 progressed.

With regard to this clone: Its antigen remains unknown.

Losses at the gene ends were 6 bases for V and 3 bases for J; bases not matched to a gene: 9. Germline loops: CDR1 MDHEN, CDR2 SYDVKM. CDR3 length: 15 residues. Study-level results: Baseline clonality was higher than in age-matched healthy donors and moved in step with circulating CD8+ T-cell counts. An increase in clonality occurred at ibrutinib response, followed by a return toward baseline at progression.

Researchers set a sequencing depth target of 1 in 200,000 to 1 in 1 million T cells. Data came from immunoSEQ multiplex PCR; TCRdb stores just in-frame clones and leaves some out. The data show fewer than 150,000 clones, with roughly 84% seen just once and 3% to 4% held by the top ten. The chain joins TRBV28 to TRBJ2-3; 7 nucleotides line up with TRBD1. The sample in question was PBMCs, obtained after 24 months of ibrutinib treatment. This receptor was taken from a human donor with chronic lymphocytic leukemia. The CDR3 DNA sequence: TGTGCCAGCAGCAAAAAGACAGGGTGGACAGATACGCAGTATTTT. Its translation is CASSKKTGWTDTQYF. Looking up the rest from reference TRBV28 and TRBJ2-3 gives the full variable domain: DVKVTQSSRYLVKRTGEKVFLECVQDMDHENMFWYRQDPGLGLRLIYFSYDVKMKEKGDIPEGYSVSREKKERFSLILESASTNQTSMYLCASSKKTGWTDTQYFGPGTRLTVL.